Below, 31 T cell receptor beta chains from the same sample are listed, as sequenced in a study of post-analysis software for immune sequencing data. Regarding the study as a whole: Controls showed lower frequencies than patients for several TRBV segments, and TRBV5-6, TRBV5-1 and TRBV20-1 were among these.

Every TCR beta cDNA library bore unique molecular identifiers. Using its own MiXCR run on the PCR reads, TCRdb lists one record per CDR3 protein. The sample includes around 180,000 distinct CDR3 sequences, about 32% of them seen just once. Antigen specificity for these receptors is unknown. Sequencing used blood. The receptors come from a girl aged 5-17 years with multiple sclerosis.

This clonotype was recorded at least ten times. This sequence joins TRBV27 and TRBJ2-3; no clear D. The CDR3 covers 15 residues. Germline loops: CDR1 MNHEY, CDR2 SMNVEV (reference sequence). V lost 2 bases, J lost 3 bases, and 12 bases lay in between. The chain's CDR3 is CASSLNPPGTDTQYF. Written as DNA, the CDR3 is TGTGCCAGCAGTTTAAACCCCCCAGGAACAGATACGCAGTATTTT.

This clonotype turned up a few times. The chain joins TRBV3-1 to TRBJ2-1; D remains unclear. Trimming removed 0 bases at V and 0 bases at J, with 12 bases between. The germline V gene encodes CDR1 LGHDT and CDR2 YNNKEL (reference sequence). The CDR3 is made up of 17 amino acids. Here the CDR3 reads CASSQDIAESSYNEQFF. In nucleotides, the CDR3 is TGTGCCAGCAGCCAAGATATTGCGGAGAGCTCCTACAATGAGCAGTTCTTC.

This clonotype was observed many times. The chain recombines TRBV20-1 with TRBJ2-1; TRBD1 matches 8 bases. The CDR3 covers 14 residues. Germline assignment: CDR1 DFQATT and CDR2 SNEGSKA (reference sequence). V lost 6 bases and J lost 2; bases outside the gene matches: 6. This CDR3 is CSAVDRETYNEQFF. DNA of the CDR3: TGCAGTGCCGTGGACAGGGAGACCTACAATGAGCAGTTCTTC.

This clonotype was seen many times. The rearrangement links TRBV29-1 to TRBJ2-7; a possible D gene is TRBD1 (5 bases). V lost 4 bases, J lost 2 bases, and 12 bases lay in between. The CDR3 contains 13 residues. Germline loops: CDR1 SQVTM, CDR2 ANQGSEA. The CDR3 nucleotides read TGCAGCGTTGTAGGGGCCGGGCCCTACGAGCAGTACTTC. It encodes CSVVGAGPYEQYF.

This clonotype was seen repeatedly, ten times or more. V is TRBV19 and J is TRBJ1-5, with TRBD1 matching over 7 bases. The CDR3 is 17 amino acids. Germline V gene lookup returns CDR1 LNHDA and CDR2 SQIVND (reference sequence). J lost 1 base, V lost 3 bases, and 9 bases had no gene match. CDR3 region: CASSIAGTAWSNQPQHF. CDR3 nucleotides: TGTGCCAGTAGTATCGCCGGGACAGCCTGGAGCAATCAGCCCCAGCATTTT.

This clonotype was picked up many times. The rearrangement uses TRBV5-1 and TRBJ2-1; unclear D gene. CDR1 and CDR2 from the germline V gene are SGHRS and YFSETQ. This CDR3 is 16 amino acids long. Trimming took off 3 bases at V and 6 bases at J, with 19 bases between the two ends. This chain's CDR3 is CASSSRQGKPGNEQFF. As DNA, the CDR3 is TGCGCCAGCAGCTCACGTCAAGGGAAGCCTGGCAATGAGCAGTTCTTC.

The chain uses TRBV6-1 and TRBJ1-5; D ambiguous. This CDR3 has 14 amino acids. Trimming pared 6 bases from V and 7 bases from J, leaving 16 bases between. Germline V gene data show CDR1 as MNHNS and CDR2 as SASEGT. The CDR3 nucleotides are TGTGCCAGCAGCTTGGTGCCCGACGGGCAGCCCCAGCATTTT. Its protein product is CASSLVPDGQPQHF.

This clonotype was recorded many times. This rearrangement joins TRBV12-3 or TRBV12-4 to TRBJ2-7; perhaps TRBD2 as D (6 bases). The CDR3 is 13 amino acids. The V end lost 5 bases, the J end lost 2 bases, and 10 bases lay between the germline ends. CDR3: CASSELAAYEQYF. CDR3 DNA sequence: TGTGCCAGCAGTGAATTAGCGGCCTACGAGCAGTACTTC.

This clonotype was counted once. This may be a read error: a much more frequent sequence differs by one nucleotide. The chain has TRBV27 and TRBJ2-7; TRBD2 might be the D (5 bases). CDR1 and CDR2 from the germline V gene are MNHEY and SMNVEV (reference sequence). The CDR3 extends over 13 amino acids. The CDR3 reads CVSARHGVYEQYF. As DNA, the CDR3 is TGTGTCAGCGCTCGACACGGGGTGTACGAGCAGTACTTC.

The CDR3 sequence is CSVTVSTDTQYF. The CDR3 DNA reads TGCAGCGTGACTGTCAGCACAGATACGCAGTATTTT. The chain links TRBV29-1 to TRBJ2-3; no clear D gene. CDR3 length: 12 residues. Trimming stripped 6 bases from V and 0 bases from J, with 7 bases between. Germline-derived CDR1 and CDR2 are SQVTM and ANQGSEA.

This chain uses TRBV14 with TRBJ2-7; D is perhaps TRBD1 (6 bases). The CDR3 runs to 15 residues. Trimming cost V 3 bases and J 6 bases, with 18 bases left between them. In germline, CDR1 is SGHDN, CDR2 FVKESK. CDR3 protein: CASSQGQTLALEQYF. For the CDR3, the DNA is TGTGCCAGCAGCCAGGGACAAACGCTCGCCCTCGAGCAGTACTTC. The variable domain in full, with the rest retrieved from reference TRBV14 and TRBJ2-7, is EAGVTQFPSHSVIEKGQTVTLRCDPISGHDNLYWYRRVMGKEIKFLLHFVKESKQDESGMPNNRFLAERTGGTYSTLKVQPAELEDSGVYFCASSQGQTLALEQYFGPGTRLTVT.

This clonotype was observed a few times. The rearrangement uses TRBV28 and TRBJ2-1, with 9 nucleotides matching TRBD2. CDR1 is MDHEN and CDR2 is SYDVKM in the germline V gene. V was clipped by 8 bases and J by 10 bases; unmatched bases: 15. There are 15 residues in the CDR3. The CDR3 loop is CASHVRGGLALEQFF. The CDR3 DNA sequence: TGTGCCAGCCACGTGCGGGGGGGGCTAGCCCTCGAGCAGTTCTTC.

The table lists this clonotype with many counts. The gene calls are TRBV28 and TRBJ2-5, with 7 bases identical to TRBD2. Germline V gene sequence: CDR1 MDHEN, CDR2 SYDVKM. The ends lost 8 bases at V and 2 bases at J; junction bases unmatched: 17. The CDR3 totals 17 residues. Here the CDR3 DNA reads TGTGCCAGCGTACCCCGAGACTTGAGAGCGGGACAAGAGACCCAGTACTTC. Its translation is CASVPRDLRAGQETQYF.

In this sample, this clonotype turned up a few times. The chain uses TRBV20-1 and TRBJ2-5; a weak D match, TRBD2 (5 bases). V was clipped by 5 bases and J by 5 bases, with 9 bases between them. Per the germline V gene, CDR1 is DFQATT and CDR2 is SNEGSKA (reference sequence). CDR3 length: 11 amino acids. The CDR3 DNA reads as TGCAGTGCTTCTGGCGGGGAGACCCAGTACTTC. It is translated as CSASGGETQYF.

This clonotype was observed a few times. This CDR3 is CASTSGDGGRDTQYF. In nucleotides, the CDR3 is TGTGCCAGCACCTCCGGGGACGGTGGGCGAGATACGCAGTATTTT. The chain has TRBV12-3 or TRBV12-4 and TRBJ2-3; either TRBD1 or TRBD2 may fit D (5 bases each). The CDR3 is 15 amino acids. V was clipped by 7 bases and J by 5 bases, with 19 bases between them.

This clonotype turned up a few times. V usage is TRBV4-2 and J usage is TRBJ2-3, with 10 bases fitting TRBD2. J gave up 1 base and V 3 bases, and 22 bases lay outside the gene matches. This CDR3 spans 22 amino acids. Germline V gene lookup returns CDR1 LGHNA and CDR2 YNFKEQ. In nucleotides, the CDR3 is TGTGCCAGCAGCCACTCAAGCGGGAGGGCCGATCCGGTTATACCAGGCACAGATACGCAGTATTTT. Translating gives CASSHSSGRADPVIPGTDTQYF.

V and J are TRBV27 and TRBJ1-1; unclear D gene. Germline V gene sequence: CDR1 MNHEY, CDR2 SMNVEV (reference sequence). V gave up 6 bases and J gave up 11 bases, with 25 bases separating them. The CDR3 runs to 15 residues. CDR3 sequence (DNA): TGTGCCAGCAGCCCGGACGTTGGGTTCCTTGTACATGCTTTCTTT. As protein: CASSPDVGFLVHAFF.

This clonotype showed up many times. The J gene is TRBJ2-3, the V gene TRBV4-2; D gene uncertain. The germline CDR1 and CDR2 sequences are LGHNA and YNFKEQ. This CDR3 is 14 amino acids long. With 4 bases removed from V and 4 bases from J, the gap between germline ends came to 12 bases. CDR3: CASSLEDMSDTQYF. CDR3 bases: TGTGCCAGCAGCCTAGAGGATATGTCAGATACGCAGTATTTT.

The rearrangement uses TRBV2 and TRBJ1-1; D unclear. Germline V gene sequence: CDR1 SNHLY, CDR2 FYNNEI. This CDR3 has 16 residues. The ends were cut back, 1 base at V and 4 bases at J, with 16 bases in the middle. The CDR3 here is CASSEEGPNIGTEAFF. As DNA, the CDR3 is TGTGCCAGCAGTGAAGAGGGCCCCAACATTGGCACTGAAGCTTTCTTT.

The V and J genes are TRBV7-2 and TRBJ1-2, with 8 bases that match TRBD1. Germline CDR1 reads SGHTA; CDR2 reads FQGNSA. The J segment lost 7 bases and the V segment lost 5 bases, leaving 12 bases of the junction unmatched. This CDR3 contains 15 residues. DNA of the CDR3: TGTGCCAGCAGCCCCCTGGACAGGGAGCCGTTTGGCTACACCTTC. This sequence encodes CASSPLDREPFGYTF. Based on the CDR3 plus reference TRBV7-2 and TRBJ1-2, the full variable domain is GAGVSQSPSNKVTEKGKDVELRCDPISGHTALYWYRQSLGQGLEFLIYFQGNSAPDKSGLPSDRFSAERTGGSVSTLTIQRTQQEDSAVYLCASSPLDREPFGYTFGSGTRLTVV.

This chain joins TRBV28 and TRBJ1-2; no reliable D call. The germline CDR1 and CDR2 sequences are MDHEN and SYDVKM. CDR3 size: 12 residues. The ends were cut back, 3 bases at V and 8 bases at J, with 10 bases in the middle. The CDR3 reads CASSFSAYGYTF. CDR3 coding DNA: TGTGCCAGCAGTTTCAGTGCTTACGGCTACACCTTC.

This clonotype was detected ten times or more. This chain uses TRBV5-1 with TRBJ2-7; D perhaps matches TRBD2 (6 bases). V dropped 1 base and J dropped 0 bases, with 11 bases sitting between them. The germline V gene has CDR1 SGHRS and CDR2 YFSETQ. The CDR3 sequence is 15 residues long. The CDR3 reads CASSLLAQSSYEQYF. CDR3 sequence (DNA): TGCGCCAGCAGCTTGCTAGCGCAAAGCTCCTACGAGCAGTACTTC.

The sample holds a few counts of this clonotype. This chain connects TRBV5-1 to TRBJ1-6; weak D call: TRBD1 (6 bases). The germline V and J ends were trimmed by 4 bases and 8 bases, with 19 bases remaining between them. The CDR3 contains 16 residues. CDR1 SGHRS and CDR2 YFSETQ come from the germline V gene. The DNA of the CDR3 is TGCGCCAGCAGCCTGGCAGGGGTTGGGGAAGATTCACCCCTCCACTTT. Translated: CASSLAGVGEDSPLHF.

This clonotype showed up many times. The rearrangement uses TRBV12-3 or TRBV12-4 and TRBJ2-7; tentative D call: TRBD1 (5 bases). This CDR3 is 14 amino acids long. Trimming stripped 2 bases from V and 3 bases from J, with 11 bases between. In nucleotides, the CDR3 is TGTGCCAGCAGTTTATTGCAGGGCTACTACGAGCAGTACTTC. It specifies CASSLLQGYYEQYF.

With regard to this clonotype: The junction shows a germline mismatch at one end, possibly a read error. The genes are TRBV20-1 and TRBJ2-1; D ambiguous. CDR3 length: 14 amino acids. Looked up from germline, CDR1 is DFQATT and CDR2 is SNEGSKA (reference sequence). The CDR3 DNA reads TGCAGTGCTAGAGATCGGGCCTTCTACAATGGGCAGTTCTTC. This sequence encodes CSARDRAFYNGQFF.

V usage is TRBV12-5 and J usage is TRBJ1-1; no clear D. This CDR3 has 14 amino acids. Germline V gene sequence: CDR1 LGHNT, CDR2 FRNRAP. Trimming removed 5 bases from V and 1 base from J, with 11 bases in between. The CDR3 sequence is CASGLGVANTEAFF. The CDR3 DNA is TGTGCTAGTGGTCTCGGGGTGGCGAACACTGAAGCTTTCTTT.

This clonotype showed up many times. This chain uses TRBV15 with TRBJ2-1; D is undetermined. CDR3 length: 14 amino acids. Trimming took 4 bases from V and 5 from J, leaving 12 bases between them. Germline CDR1 is LNHNV and CDR2 is YYDKDF (reference sequence). CDR3 nucleotide sequence: TGTGCCACCAGCAATGGACCACCCCACAATGAGCAGTTCTTC. Translated, it gives CATSNGPPHNEQFF.

Ten or more counts support this clonotype. The CDR3 DNA sequence: TGCAGTGCTAGTATACTAGCTGACCGCACAGATACGCAGTATTTT. Translation gives CSASILADRTDTQYF. The rearrangement links TRBV20-1 to TRBJ2-3; D may be TRBD2 (6 bases). Trimming pared 3 bases from V and 1 base from J, leaving 14 bases between. The CDR3 has 15 amino acids. The germline CDR1 and CDR2 sequences are DFQATT and SNEGSKA (reference sequence).

The chain uses TRBV28 and TRBJ1-2, with D possibly TRBD1 on 5 matching bases. The germline gives CDR1 MDHEN, CDR2 SYDVKM. The CDR3 length is 12 residues. V was clipped by 10 bases and J by 4 bases, with 13 bases between them. This CDR3 is CATNTGGYGYTF. DNA of the CDR3: TGTGCCACCAATACAGGCGGCTATGGCTACACCTTC.

The genes are TRBV9 and TRBJ1-1; 9 nucleotides line up with TRBD1. J was trimmed by 6 bases and V by 4 bases; bases with no gene match: 10. Germline values: CDR1 SGDLS, CDR2 YYNGEE. This CDR3 has 15 residues. The CDR3 loop reads CASSIQTGGIPEAFF. The CDR3 coding sequence is TGTGCCAGCAGCATACAGACAGGGGGGATCCCTGAAGCTTTCTTT. The variable domain in full, with the rest retrieved from reference TRBV9 and TRBJ1-1, is DSGVTQTPKHLITATGQRVTLRCSPRSGDLSVYWYQQSLDQGLQFLIQYYNGEERAKGNILERFSAQQFPDLHSELNLSSLELGDSALYFCASSIQTGGIPEAFFGQGTRLTVV.

Comments on this clonotype: This clone may be a read error of a much larger clone one base away. The chain links TRBV6-5 to TRBJ1-2, with D possibly matching TRBD1 (5 bases). Germline CDR1 is MNHEY and CDR2 is SVGAGI. The CDR3 runs 15 residues. Trimming took 2 bases from V and 6 from J, leaving 16 bases between them. The CDR3 region is CASSYLTRGTDGYTF. The CDR3, as DNA: TGTGCCAGCAGTTACCTCACAAGGGGAACGGATGGCTACACCTTC.